This T cell receptor (beta chain) was identified in a study of CD8 T cells in Susac syndrome. An amount of RNA that ranged from roughly 0.5 to 1 ug was reverse transcribed with random hexamers. Across 54 Vbeta and 13 Jbeta, TCR beta CDR3 was amplified with immunoSEQ multiplex PCR. TCRdb re-called the immunoSEQ multiplex PCR reads through MiXCR, storing one row per CDR3 protein. The table has 250,000 to 300,000 distinct CDR3 sequences, approximately 89% seen once. Regarding the study as a whole: As the study acknowledged, the number of individuals who were part of its TCR sequencing and HLA analysis was relatively small.

This clonotype was detected only a few times. Its antigen is undetermined. TCR beta sequencing was performed on blood CD8+ and CD4+ T cells. Trimming cost V 4 bases and J 4 bases, with 5 bases left between them. The CDR3 consists of 12 residues. Looked up from germline, CDR1 is SGHTA and CDR2 is FQGTGA. The chain carries TRBV7-3 and TRBJ2-1, with unresolved D. This sequence originates from a human donor with multiple sclerosis. The sequenced sample was CD8+ T cells from PBMCs. CDR3 sequence: CASSSKYNEQFF. Written as DNA, the CDR3 is TGTGCCAGCAGCTCCAAGTACAATGAGCAGTTCTTC.